These 20 T cell receptor beta chains were all obtained from the same sample, sequenced in a study of blood T cells in healthy people across ages. Together with a sample-barcoded 5' primer, a J-beta primer mix was included in a second PCR lasting about 7 to 11 cycles. Each CDR3 protein is one row after TCRdb ran MiXCR on the 5' RACE reads. The table includes around 1,800,000 distinct CDR3 sequences, about 39% detected once. The sequenced material came from blood. Receptors originate from a human donor in good health.

V is TRBV4-1 and J is TRBJ1-6; possible D gene TRBD1, 6 bases. Germline V lookup: CDR1 MGHRA, CDR2 YSYEKL. The CDR3 is made up of 12 amino acids. Trimming took 1 base from V and 14 from J, leaving 9 bases between them. CDR3 sequence (DNA): TGCGCCAGCAGCCAAGTGAGGGGGACCCTCCACTTT. Amino acids: CASSQVRGTLHF.

This clonotype was detected only once. This chain uses TRBV7-9 with TRBJ2-3; 9 bases agree with TRBD1. The CDR3 has 17 residues. V trimming: 1 base; J trimming: 1 base; junction bases outside the gene matches: 6. Germline V gene sequence: CDR1 SEHNR, CDR2 FQNEAQ (reference sequence). CDR3 protein: CASSLGIQGARTDTQYF. For the CDR3, the DNA is TGTGCCAGCAGCTTAGGAATACAGGGGGCCCGCACAGATACGCAGTATTTT.

This clonotype was seen ten or more times. An end of the junction does not agree with germline; a read error may underlie this. The CDR3 region is CASSLTGGSNQPQHF. The CDR3 DNA reads as TGTGCCAGCAGCTTAACAGGGGGCTCGAATCAGCCCCAGCATTTT. The rearrangement links TRBV5-1 to TRBJ1-5; 9 bases line up with TRBD1. Germline V gene sequence: CDR1 SGHRS, CDR2 YFSETQ. CDR3 length: 15 residues.

The J gene is TRBJ1-2, the V gene TRBV4-2; D unclear. The CDR3 has 16 amino acids. CDR1 is LGHNA and CDR2 is YNFKEQ in the germline V gene. With 1 base removed from V and 7 bases from J, the gap between germline ends came to 19 bases. CDR3 in amino acids: CASSQGRHVTPAGYTF. In nucleotides, the CDR3 is TGTGCCAGCAGCCAAGGAAGGCACGTAACGCCGGCTGGCTACACCTTC.

This chain connects TRBV7-9 to TRBJ2-7, with 7 bases fitting TRBD1. Trimming cost V 5 bases and J 3 bases; bases outside gene matches: 7. Germline loops: CDR1 SEHNR, CDR2 FQNEAQ (reference sequence). The length of the CDR3 is 14 residues. In nucleotides, the CDR3 is TGTGCCAGCAGCCTGGACAGGTCCATCTACGAGCAGTACTTC. Encoded protein: CASSLDRSIYEQYF.

This clonotype was seen a handful of times. V is TRBV5-6 and J is TRBJ1-2; a possible D gene is TRBD1 (5 bases). The germline gives CDR1 SGHDT, CDR2 YYEEEE. V lost 0 bases and J lost 8, with 17 bases in between. The CDR3 has 15 amino acids. For the CDR3, the DNA is TGTGCCAGCAGCTTGGGACTCAGGGCCCCTGGAGGCTACACCTTC. Its translation: CASSLGLRAPGGYTF.

CDR3 in amino acids: CASSRVAAGQETQYF. DNA of the CDR3: TGTGCCAGCAGTCGGGTAGCGGCGGGCCAAGAGACCCAGTACTTC. The chain carries TRBV7-2 and TRBJ2-5, with a tentative D call TRBD2 (6 bases). V lost 6 bases to trimming and J lost 1 base, with 15 bases between them. Germline assignment: CDR1 SGHTA and CDR2 FQGNSA. This CDR3 has 15 residues. The whole variable domain, filled in from reference TRBV7-2 and TRBJ2-5, reads GAGVSQSPSNKVTEKGKDVELRCDPISGHTALYWYRQSLGQGLEFLIYFQGNSAPDKSGLPSDRFSAERTGGSVSTLTIQRTQQEDSAVYLCASSRVAAGQETQYFGPGTRLLVL.

The genes are TRBV4-2 and TRBJ1-2; D is ambiguous. Germline loops: CDR1 LGHNA, CDR2 YNFKEQ. Trimming took 3 bases from V and 0 from J, leaving 8 bases between them. The CDR3 is 14 residues long. The CDR3 DNA sequence: TGTGCCAGCAGCCACGGAGTAGCTAACTATGGCTACACCTTC. This encodes CASSHGVANYGYTF.

In this sample, this clonotype turned up a few times. The chain combines TRBV29-1 with TRBJ2-1, with 7 positions matching TRBD2. This CDR3 spans 16 amino acids. V lost 2 bases to trimming and J lost 7 bases; unmatched junction nucleotides: 14. The V gene's germline CDR1 is SQVTM and CDR2 ANQGSEA. CDR3 sequence: CSVERWGGYYENEQFF. As DNA, the CDR3 is TGCAGCGTTGAAAGGTGGGGGGGTTATTATGAGAATGAGCAGTTCTTC.

This clonotype was counted only a few times. The chain combines TRBV5-1 with TRBJ1-1, with D hard to call. Trimming shortened V by 4 bases and J by 0 bases, and 7 bases separated the two germline ends. Germline lookup yields CDR1 SGHRS and CDR2 YFSETQ. The CDR3 sequence is 13 residues long. Here the CDR3 reads CASSQQMNTEAFF. CDR3 nucleotide sequence: TGCGCCAGCAGCCAACAGATGAACACTGAAGCTTTCTTT.

This clonotype was seen a few times. This rearrangement joins TRBV20-1 to TRBJ2-1, with 8 bases lining up with TRBD1. V was clipped by 0 bases and J by 8 bases; unmatched bases: 6. Germline values: CDR1 DFQATT, CDR2 SNEGSKA (reference sequence). The CDR3 sequence is 14 residues long. CDR3 in amino acids: CSARDRGRVYEQFF. DNA for the CDR3: TGCAGTGCTAGAGACAGGGGGCGAGTCTATGAGCAGTTCTTC.

The chain combines TRBV5-1 with TRBJ1-2, with a tentative D call TRBD1 (5 bases). CDR3 length: 13 residues. The germline V gene has CDR1 SGHRS and CDR2 YFSETQ. The germline V and J ends were trimmed by 0 bases and 12 bases, with 15 bases remaining between them. DNA for the CDR3: TGCGCCAGCAGCTTGGAAAAACAGGTGGAGCACACCTTC. This codes for CASSLEKQVEHTF.

This clonotype appeared a few times. The chain is built from TRBV12-3 or TRBV12-4 and TRBJ1-6; no clear D gene. This CDR3 has 14 amino acids. V lost 3 bases and J lost 10, with 13 bases in between. This CDR3 is CASSLEVVGSPLHF. CDR3 nucleotide sequence: TGTGCCAGCAGTTTGGAGGTCGTAGGGTCACCCCTCCACTTT.

A remark on this clonotype: A read error may produce the germline difference seen at one junction end. The gene calls are TRBV4-1 and TRBJ1-2, with D possibly matching TRBD1 (6 bases). The CDR3 length is 13 residues. Germline-derived CDR1 and CDR2 are MGHRA and YSYEKL. CDR3 nucleotide sequence: TGCGCCGGCAGCGGGGGGCCGGGATATGGCTACACCTTC. Protein: CAGSGGPGYGYTF.

This rearrangement joins TRBV7-2 to TRBJ2-1; D uncertain. The CDR3 covers 13 residues. V gave up 1 base and J gave up 12 bases, with 13 bases separating them. The germline V gene encodes CDR1 SGHTA and CDR2 FQGNSA. CDR3 residues: CASSLGVDRGQFF. The CDR3 nucleotides read TGTGCCAGCAGCTTAGGTGTTGACCGTGGGCAGTTCTTC.

In its sample, this clonotype was seen a few times. The V and J genes are TRBV19 and TRBJ2-7; the D gene is possibly TRBD1 (5 bases). There are 13 residues in the CDR3. Per germline, CDR1 LNHDA and CDR2 SQIVND (reference sequence). V gave up 5 bases and J gave up 3 bases, with 11 bases separating them. CDR3: CASSYAGIYEQYF. In nucleotides, the CDR3 is TGTGCCAGTAGTTACGCAGGGATCTACGAGCAGTACTTC.

The sample holds a few counts of this clonotype. The chain carries TRBV4-3 and TRBJ2-7, with 11 bases aligning to TRBD1. With V trimmed by 3 bases and J by 2 bases, 6 bases remained unmatched. Germline CDR1 is LGHNA and CDR2 is YSLEER. CDR3 length equals 16 residues. This CDR3 reads CASSHRSGQGAYEQYF. The DNA for the CDR3 is TGCGCCAGCAGCCACAGATCGGGACAGGGGGCCTACGAGCAGTACTTC.

The chain uses TRBV29-1 and TRBJ2-7; weak D call: TRBD1 (5 bases). The end of the DNA aligns better with TRBJ2-5, so the J call may be wrong. There are 11 residues in the CDR3. Germline V CDR1 and CDR2: SQVTM, ANQGSEA. As DNA, the CDR3 is TGCAGCGTAGCCCGTGGGGCGACCCAGTACTTC. This sequence encodes CSVARGATQYF.

V usage is TRBV3-1 and J usage is TRBJ1-2; D remains ambiguous. CDR1 and CDR2 from the germline V gene are LGHDT and YNNKEL (reference sequence). Trimming removed 7 bases from V and 2 bases from J, with 8 bases in between. This CDR3 has 12 residues. The CDR3 reads CASTGFNYGYTF. DNA for the CDR3: TGTGCCAGCACCGGATTCAACTATGGCTACACCTTC. The full variable domain, rest sourced from reference TRBV3-1 and TRBJ1-2, is DTAVSQTPKYLVTQMGNDKSIKCEQNLGHDTMYWYKQDSKKFLKIMFSYNNKELIINETVPNRFSPKSPDKAHLNLHINSLELGDSAVYFCASTGFNYGYTFGSGTRLTVV.

This clonotype was recorded a few times. The gene calls are TRBV28 and TRBJ2-7, with no clear D. The CDR3 contains 13 residues. CDR1 is MDHEN, CDR2 SYDVKM, per germline. V dropped 3 bases and J dropped 4 bases, with 10 bases sitting between them. DNA of the CDR3: TGTGCCAGCAGTTTCGAGACACAATACGAGCAGTACTTC. As protein: CASSFETQYEQYF.